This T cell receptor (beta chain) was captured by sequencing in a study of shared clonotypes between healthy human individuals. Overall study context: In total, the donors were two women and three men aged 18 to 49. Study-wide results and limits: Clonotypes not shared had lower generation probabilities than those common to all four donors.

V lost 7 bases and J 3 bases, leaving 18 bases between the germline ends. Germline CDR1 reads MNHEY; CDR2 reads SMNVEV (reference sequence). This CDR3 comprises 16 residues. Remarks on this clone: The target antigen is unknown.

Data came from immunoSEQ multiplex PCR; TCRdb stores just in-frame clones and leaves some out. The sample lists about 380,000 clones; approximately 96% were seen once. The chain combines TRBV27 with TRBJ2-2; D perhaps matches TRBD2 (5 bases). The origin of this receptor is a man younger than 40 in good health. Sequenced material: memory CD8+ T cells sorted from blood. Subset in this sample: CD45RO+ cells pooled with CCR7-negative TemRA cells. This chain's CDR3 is CASISGGNGDTGELFF. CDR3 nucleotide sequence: TGTGCCAGCATAAGCGGCGGCAATGGGGACACCGGGGAGCTGTTTTTT.